A selection of T cell receptor beta chains follows, all from one sample in a study of T cell responses to AZD1222 COVID-19 vaccine. Method: immunoSEQ multiplex PCR; TCRdb's copy keeps in-frame clones and lacks some. The top ten clones hold about 1.6% of a sample with more than 85,000 clones, roughly 90% of them seen once. This material consisted of peripheral blood, taken on day 0 of AZD1222 vaccination. Source of these receptors: an adult in good health. Each CDR3 is given with its conserved first and last residue. The D gene is left open where the match is weak. Rows may omit the clone size; those that give it use once, few, many or a size class.

V	J	D	size	DNA	CDR3
TRBV7-9	TRBJ1-1	NA	NA	TGTGCCAGCAGCCTTGGACAGAACACTGAAGCTTTCTTT	CASSLGQNTEAFF
TRBV6-2/TRBV6-3	TRBJ1-5	TRBD1	NA	TGTGCCAGCAGCCGGGACAGGGAGACTTATAGCAATCAGCCCCAGCATTTT	CASSRDRETYSNQPQHF
TRBV27	TRBJ2-2	TRBD1	once	TGTGCCAGCAGTTTTTTAATTATACAGGGGCCAAGGTCCACCGGGGAGCTGTTTTTT	CASSFLIIQGPRSTGELFF
TRBV27	TRBJ2-5	NA	NA	TGTGCCAGCAGTTTAAACAGGGACGGGCAAGAGACCCAGTACTTC	CASSLNRDGQETQYF
TRBV7-6	TRBJ2-2	NA	once	TGTGCCACCACGGGGCAGCTACCTAACACCGGGGAGCTGTTTTTT	CATTGQLPNTGELFF
TRBV5-1	TRBJ1-2	TRBD1	NA	TGCGCCAGCAGCCTCTCGGGACAGGGGGTTGGCTACACCTTC	CASSLSGQGVGYTF
TRBV19	TRBJ1-1	TRBD1	NA	TGTGCCAGTACCAGGACAGGGGGCGACACTGAAGCTTTCTTT	CASTRTGGDTEAFF
TRBV5-4	TRBJ2-1	TRBD1	NA	TGTGCCAGCAGTTCGGCCGTGGCCAGGGGGCGCGGTGAGCAGTTCTTC	CASSSAVARGRGEQFF
TRBV5-4	TRBJ2-7	TRBD2	NA	TGTGCCAGCAGCTTGGGGGGGGGAGTCTGGGACGAGCAGTACTTC	CASSLGGGVWDEQYF
TRBV2	TRBJ1-4	NA	NA	TGTGCCACAGCAATTAATGGGGAAAAACTGTTTTTT	CATAINGEKLFF
TRBV5-1	TRBJ2-5	NA	NA	TGCGCCAGCAGCTTTACGGCAGGACAAGAGACCCAGTACTTC	CASSFTAGQETQYF
TRBV10-3	TRBJ2-4	NA	NA	TGTGCCATCAGTGAGTCGATTAGGAACATTCAGTACTTC	CAISESIRNIQYF
TRBV27	TRBJ1-1	NA	NA	TGTGCCAGCAGTTTATCAGCAGGGGTGGGCACTGAAGCTTTCTTT	CASSLSAGVGTEAFF
TRBV11-2	TRBJ1-1	NA	NA	TGTGCCAGCATGGGGACAAAAGTCGAAGCTTTCTTT	CASMGTKVEAFF
TRBV5-4	TRBJ2-5	NA	NA	TGTGCCAGCATGCCCGGGAGAGGGGAGACCCAGTACTTC	CASMPGRGETQYF
TRBV13	TRBJ2-7	NA	NA	TGTGCCAGCAGCTCAAACTACGAGCAGTACTTC	CASSSNYEQYF
TRBV9	TRBJ1-1	NA	NA	TGTGCCAGCAGCGTACAGGGGACTGAAGCTTTCTTT	CASSVQGTEAFF
TRBV5-1	TRBJ2-7	TRBD1	NA	TGCGCCAGCAGCAGCTCGGGACAGGTCGTCGAGCAGTACTTC	CASSSSGQVVEQYF
TRBV19	TRBJ2-1	NA	NA	TGTGCCAGTCTTGACAATTTCTACGATGAGCAGTTCTTC	CASLDNFYDEQFF
TRBV10-2	TRBJ2-5	NA	NA	TGCGCCAGCAGTGGAGGGAAGCGTGAGACCCAGTACTTC	CASSGGKRETQYF
TRBV6-5	TRBJ1-3	NA	NA	TGTGCCAGCAGTACTGGGCCGACTGGAAACACCATATATTTT	CASSTGPTGNTIYF
TRBV9	TRBJ1-1	NA	NA	TGTGCCAGCAGCCCGAACACTGAAGCTTTCTTT	CASSPNTEAFF
TRBV10-1	TRBJ1-5	NA	NA	TGCGCCCACGGAGGGAGGGGACCTCAGCCCCAGCATTTT	CAHGGRGPQPQHF
TRBV10-2	TRBJ2-7	TRBD2	NA	TGCGCCAGCAGGCCTATAAAGGCGGGAGTTCGCGAGCAGTACTTC	CASRPIKAGVREQYF
TRBV13	TRBJ2-7	TRBD1	NA	TGTGCCAGCAGCCACAGGGGACAGGACTACGAGCAGTACTTC	CASSHRGQDYEQYF
TRBV19	TRBJ2-7	TRBD2	NA	TGTGCCAGTAGTGTCCGGGACTACCTTCCAGGGGAGCAGTACTTC	CASSVRDYLPGEQYF
TRBV9	TRBJ1-3	NA	NA	TGTGCCAGCAGCATTAGCTCTGGAAACACCATATATTTT	CASSISSGNTIYF
TRBV7-2	TRBJ1-5	NA	NA	TGTGCCAGCAGCTTAGCGGGGGAGAATCAGCCCCAGCATTTT	CASSLAGENQPQHF
TRBV29-1	TRBJ1-5	NA	NA	TGCAGCGTTGGGGGGAGTAATCAGCCCCAGCATTTT	CSVGGSNQPQHF
TRBV6-2/TRBV6-3	TRBJ1-5	NA	NA	TGTGCCAGCAGCAACAGCAATCAGCCCCAGCATTTT	CASSNSNQPQHF
TRBV5-1	TRBJ1-6	NA	NA	TGCGCCAGCAGCGGGGGTCGACCGTATAATTCACCCCTCCACTTT	CASSGGRPYNSPLHF
TRBV4-1	TRBJ2-7	NA	few	TGCGCCAGCAGCCAAGTGGACGGGACCTACGAGCAGTACTTC	CASSQVDGTYEQYF
TRBV6-5	TRBJ1-1	TRBD1	NA	TGTGCCAGCAGTCCGACGACAGGGGTAAAGACTGAAGCTTTCTTT	CASSPTTGVKTEAFF
TRBV19	TRBJ1-1	NA	NA	TGTGCCAGTAGTATATCAGACTTCAACACTGAAGCTTTCTTT	CASSISDFNTEAFF
TRBV11-2	TRBJ1-2	NA	NA	TGTGCCAGCAGCTCCGGGACTAACTATGGCTACACCTTC	CASSSGTNYGYTF
TRBV11-2	TRBJ1-2	NA	NA	TGTGCCAGCAGCTTACCCGAACAGGGTCACTATGGCTACACCTTC	CASSLPEQGHYGYTF
TRBV5-8	TRBJ2-3	TRBD2	NA	TGTGCCAGCAGCTTGGAGAAGGGACTAGCGGGAACAGATACGCAGTATTTT	CASSLEKGLAGTDTQYF
TRBV15	TRBJ1-5	NA	NA	TGTGCCACCAGCATCGGCCGGGGGGTAAAGCCCCAGCATTTT	CATSIGRGVKPQHF
TRBV9	TRBJ1-2	NA	NA	TGTGCCAGCAGCGCTCAGAACAGAGCTAACTATGGCTACACCTTC	CASSAQNRANYGYTF
TRBV6-4	TRBJ2-3	TRBD1	NA	TGTGCCAGCAGATTACAGGGGGCCACAGATACGCAGTATTTT	CASRLQGATDTQYF